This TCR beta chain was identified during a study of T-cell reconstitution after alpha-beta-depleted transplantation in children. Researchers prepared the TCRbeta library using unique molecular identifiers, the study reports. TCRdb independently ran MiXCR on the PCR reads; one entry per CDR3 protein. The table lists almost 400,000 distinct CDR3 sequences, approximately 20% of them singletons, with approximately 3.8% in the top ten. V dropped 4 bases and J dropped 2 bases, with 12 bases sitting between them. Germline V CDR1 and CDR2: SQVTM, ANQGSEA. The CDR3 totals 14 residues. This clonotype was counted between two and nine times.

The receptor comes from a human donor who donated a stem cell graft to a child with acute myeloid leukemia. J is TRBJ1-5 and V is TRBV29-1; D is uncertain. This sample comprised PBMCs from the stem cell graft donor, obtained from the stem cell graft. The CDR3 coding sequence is TGCAGCGTTGGGACCAACGTCGGCAATCAGCCCCAGCATTTT. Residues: CSVGTNVGNQPQHF.